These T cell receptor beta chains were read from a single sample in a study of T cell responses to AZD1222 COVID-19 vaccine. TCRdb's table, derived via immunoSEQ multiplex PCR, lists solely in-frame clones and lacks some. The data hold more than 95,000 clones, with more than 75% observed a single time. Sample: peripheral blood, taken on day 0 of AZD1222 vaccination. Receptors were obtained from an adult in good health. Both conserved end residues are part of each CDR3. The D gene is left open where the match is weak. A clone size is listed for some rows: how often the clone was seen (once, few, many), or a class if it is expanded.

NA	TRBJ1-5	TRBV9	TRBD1	CASSAGTGRNQPQHF	TGTGCCAGCAGCGCCGGGACAGGTCGTAATCAGCCCCAGCATTTT
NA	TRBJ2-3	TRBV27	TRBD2	CASSLSLAGIGGPDTQYF	TGTGCCAGCAGTTTATCACTAGCGGGAATCGGGGGACCAGATACGCAGTATTTT
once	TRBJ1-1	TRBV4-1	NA	CASSHTGRRTEAFF	TGCGCCAGCAGCCACACAGGGCGAAGAACTGAAGCTTTCTTT
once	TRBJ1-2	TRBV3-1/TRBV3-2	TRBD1	CASSPLRGGDGYTF	TGTGCCAGCAGCCCCCTTAGAGGGGGCGATGGCTACACCTTC
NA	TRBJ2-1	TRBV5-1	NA	CASSLRQGGNNEQFF	TGCGCCAGCAGCTTACGACAGGGAGGCAATAATGAGCAGTTCTTC
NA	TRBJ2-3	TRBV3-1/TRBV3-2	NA	CASSQEAPSTDTQYF	TGTGCCAGCAGCCAAGAGGCCCCTAGCACAGATACGCAGTATTTT
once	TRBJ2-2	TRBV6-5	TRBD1	CASSKTGFTGELFF	TGTGCCAGCAGTAAGACAGGGTTCACCGGGGAGCTGTTTTTT
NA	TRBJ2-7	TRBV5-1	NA	CASSGGPSYEQYF	TGCGCCAGCAGTGGGGGGCCCTCCTACGAGCAGTACTTC
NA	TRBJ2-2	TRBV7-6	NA	CASSRIWPGVNTGELFF	TGTGCCAGCAGCCGTATCTGGCCGGGTGTTAACACCGGGGAGCTGTTTTTT
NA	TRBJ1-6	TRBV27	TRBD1	CASSLMVGTGQNSPLHF	TGTGCCAGCAGTTTAATGGTAGGGACAGGGCAAAACTCACCCCTCCACTTT
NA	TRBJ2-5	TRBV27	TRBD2	CASSFSAGGLETQYF	TGTGCCAGCAGTTTCTCAGCGGGGGGGCTAGAGACCCAGTACTTC
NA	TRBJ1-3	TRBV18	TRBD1	CASSPLGTGTSGNTIYF	TGTGCCAGCTCACCGCTCGGGACAGGGACGTCAGGAAACACCATATATTTT
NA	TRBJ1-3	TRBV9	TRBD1	CASSGNRDRAGNTIYF	TGTGCCAGCAGCGGAAACCGGGACAGGGCTGGAAACACCATATATTTT
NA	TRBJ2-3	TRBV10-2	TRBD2	CASSEPRGGGRLGDTQYF	TGCGCCAGCAGTGAGCCTCGTGGCGGGGGGCGACTTGGAGATACGCAGTATTTT
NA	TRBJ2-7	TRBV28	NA	CASSTPGAFPYEQYF	TGTGCCAGCAGTACACCAGGGGCGTTCCCCTACGAGCAGTACTTC
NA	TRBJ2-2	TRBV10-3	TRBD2	CAISGGTSRAGELFF	TGTGCCATCAGTGGGGGGACTAGCCGGGCCGGGGAGCTGTTTTTT
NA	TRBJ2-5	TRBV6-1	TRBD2	CASSEWAGGKGTQYF	TGTGCCAGCAGTGAATGGGCGGGGGGCAAAGGGACCCAGTACTTC
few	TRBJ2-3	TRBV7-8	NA	CASSSGLHPTDTQYF	TGTGCCAGCAGCTCAGGACTCCACCCCACAGATACGCAGTATTTT
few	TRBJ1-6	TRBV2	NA	CASRLQGSYNSPLHF	TGTGCCAGCAGGCTCCAGGGGTCCTATAATTCACCCCTCCACTTT
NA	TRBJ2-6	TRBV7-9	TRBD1	CASSLEGQGLPGANVLTF	TGTGCCAGCAGCTTAGAAGGACAGGGCTTGCCTGGGGCCAACGTCCTGACTTTC
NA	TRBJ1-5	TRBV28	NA	CASSLSTGWGNQPQHF	TGTGCCAGCAGTTTATCTACAGGCTGGGGCAATCAGCCCCAGCATTTT
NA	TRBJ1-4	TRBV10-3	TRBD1	CAIAPEGAATNEKLFF	TGTGCCATCGCCCCGGAGGGGGCGGCAACTAATGAAAAACTGTTTTTT
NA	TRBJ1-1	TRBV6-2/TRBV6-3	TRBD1	CASSWGGQGNTEAFF	TGTGCCAGCAGTTGGGGGGGACAGGGGAACACTGAAGCTTTCTTT
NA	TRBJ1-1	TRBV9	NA	CASSASDGTEAFF	TGTGCCAGCAGCGCCAGTGATGGTACTGAAGCTTTCTTT
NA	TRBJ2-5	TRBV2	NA	CASQFNGRETQYF	TGTGCCAGCCAGTTTAACGGACGGGAGACCCAGTACTTC
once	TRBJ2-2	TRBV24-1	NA	CATSDSRAPNTGELFF	TGTGCCACCAGTGATTCCAGGGCCCCGAACACCGGGGAGCTGTTTTTT
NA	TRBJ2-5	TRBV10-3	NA	CAISAAGREETQYF	TGTGCCATCAGTGCCGCCGGGCGGGAAGAGACCCAGTACTTC
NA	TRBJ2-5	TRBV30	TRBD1	CAWSVGTGGIYQYF	TGTGCCTGGAGTGTAGGTACAGGGGGGATCTACCAGTACTTC
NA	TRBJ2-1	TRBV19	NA	CASSTTRWNEQFF	TGTGCCAGTAGTACGACTAGGTGGAATGAGCAGTTCTTC
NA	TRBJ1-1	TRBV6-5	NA	CASSYSPGFTNTEAFF	TGTGCCAGCAGTTACTCGCCGGGGTTCACGAACACTGAAGCTTTCTTT
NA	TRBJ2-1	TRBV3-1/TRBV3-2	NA	CASSQDSREQFF	TGTGCCAGCAGCCAAGATAGCCGGGAGCAGTTCTTC